A single sample gave rise to the 20 T cell receptor beta chains below, sequenced in a study of monozygotic twins with inflammatory bowel disease. TCRdb processed the 5' RACE reads again and assigns one entry to each CDR3 protein, with no DNA. The sample's table shows about 150,000 distinct CDR3 sequences. Sequencing was carried out using blood. These receptors originate from a human donor with ulcerative colitis or Crohn's disease, or a healthy co-twin of an affected twin (not recorded which).

This chain uses TRBV29-1 with TRBJ2-3; without DNA, the TCRdb call of TRBD2 cannot be checked. The germline CDR1 and CDR2 sequences are SQVTM and ANQGSEA. The CDR3 totals 14 residues. This chain's CDR3 is CSVNGESGIDTQYF.

J is TRBJ1-5 and V is TRBV7-9; TCRdb outputs TRBD1, but without DNA this stays unchecked. The CDR3 runs to 17 residues. Germline values: CDR1 SEHNR, CDR2 FQNEAQ (reference sequence). CDR3 region: CASSLAIAGVSNQPQHF.

The J gene is TRBJ2-7, the V gene TRBV19; the TCRdb call, TRBD1, lacks DNA for checking. The CDR3 consists of 14 residues. CDR1 LNHDA and CDR2 SQIVND come from the germline V gene (reference sequence). The CDR3 sequence is CASTSGTGSYEQYF. Complete variable domain (other parts from reference TRBV19 and TRBJ2-7): DGGITQSPKYLFRKEGQNVTLSCEQNLNHDAMYWYRQDPGQGLRLIYYSQIVNDFQKGDIAEGYSVSREKKESFPLTVTSAQKNPTAFYLCASTSGTGSYEQYFGPGTRLTVT.

The chain recombines TRBV6-1 with TRBJ2-7; the D call from TCRdb, TRBD1, cannot be confirmed without DNA. From germline, CDR1 is MNHNS and CDR2 SASEGT. This CDR3 has 15 residues. The CDR3 spells CASSQTGALSDEQYF.

This chain joins TRBV12-3 or TRBV12-4 and TRBJ2-3. This CDR3 has 12 residues. CDR3 in amino acids: CASRITTDTQYF.

The rearrangement joins TRBV4-1 to TRBJ2-1; TCRdb calls TRBD2, which cannot be checked without DNA. This CDR3 is built from 15 residues. In germline, CDR1 is MGHRA, CDR2 YSYEKL. CDR3 loop: CASTTLAGAYNEQFF.

The gene calls are TRBV9 and TRBJ2-7; the D call from TCRdb, TRBD2, cannot be confirmed without DNA. This CDR3 region has 16 residues. CDR1 and CDR2 from the germline V gene are SGDLS and YYNGEE. This CDR3 is CASSGSGTPSSYEQYF. Together with reference TRBV9 and TRBJ2-7, the CDR3 gives the full variable domain: DSGVTQTPKHLITATGQRVTLRCSPRSGDLSVYWYQQSLDQGLQFLIQYYNGEERAKGNILERFSAQQFPDLHSELNLSSLELGDSALYFCASSGSGTPSSYEQYFGPGTRLTVT.

The V gene is TRBV20-1, the J gene TRBJ2-1; TCRdb outputs TRBD2, but without DNA this stays unchecked. Germline V gene lookup returns CDR1 DFQATT and CDR2 SNEGSKA (reference sequence). CDR3 length equals 15 residues. The CDR3 here is CSARGPGTSGLWGFF.

The chain has TRBV29-1 and TRBJ1-2; TCRdb names TRBD1, which stays unverified in the absence of DNA. This CDR3 comprises 11 residues. CDR1 and CDR2 (germline): SQVTM, ANQGSEA. CDR3 region: CSADSRLGYTF.

The CDR3 region is CASSFRTGLFSGANVLTF. The chain is built from TRBV5-6 and TRBJ2-6; TCRdb's D call of TRBD1 is untestable without DNA. The CDR3 consists of 18 residues. Per the germline V gene, CDR1 is SGHDT and CDR2 is YYEEEE.

The chain carries TRBV5-1 and TRBJ2-5; as DNA is missing, the TRBD1 call by TCRdb cannot be tested. The CDR3 is made up of 18 amino acids. Germline V gives CDR1 SGHRS, CDR2 YFSETQ. Here the CDR3 reads CASSPFIPGQANQETQYF.

The rearrangement uses TRBV7-9 and TRBJ1-1; the D gene TCRdb calls, TRBD1, cannot be checked with no DNA. Germline V gives CDR1 SEHNR, CDR2 FQNEAQ (reference sequence). CDR3 size: 14 residues. CDR3 in amino acids: CASGLEGADTEAFF.

The chain carries TRBV28 and TRBJ1-2; TCRdb designates TRBD1, a call that cannot be tested without DNA. This CDR3 is built from 14 residues. Germline values: CDR1 MDHEN, CDR2 SYDVKM. The CDR3: CASSPGTGIYGYTF.

The chain carries TRBV12-3 or TRBV12-4 and TRBJ2-1; the D call of TRBD1 rests on TCRdb alone, since no DNA is present to check it. CDR3 length: 13 amino acids. CDR3 region: CATRDRERNEQFF.

The V call is TRBV4-3, the J call TRBJ1-1. The V gene's germline CDR1 is LGHNA and CDR2 YSLEER. This CDR3 region has 12 residues. This CDR3 is CASSQETSEAFF.

The chain recombines TRBV12-3 or TRBV12-4 with TRBJ2-7; lacking DNA, the TRBD1 call made by TCRdb goes unchecked. The CDR3 contains 15 residues. The chain's CDR3 is CASSSPSDSTYEQYF.

The CDR3 reads CASSPLSGSSYNEQFF. V gene TRBV18 combines with J gene TRBJ2-1. From germline, CDR1 is KGHSH and CDR2 LQKENI. This CDR3 contains 16 residues.

The genes are TRBV27 and TRBJ2-2; absent DNA, TCRdb's TRBD1 call cannot be checked. Germline CDR1 and CDR2: MNHEY and SMNVEV (reference sequence). This CDR3 comprises 14 residues. The CDR3 sequence is CASTTGGNTGELFF.

The J gene is TRBJ1-3, the V gene TRBV7-9; there is no DNA to check the TCRdb D call of TRBD1. The CDR3 is 17 amino acids. The germline CDR1 and CDR2 sequences are SEHNR and FQNEAQ (reference sequence). The CDR3 loop reads CASSLDRGLVYGNTIYF. The full variable domain, its missing parts supplied by reference TRBV7-9 and TRBJ1-3, is DTGVSQNPRHKITKRGQNVTFRCDPISEHNRLYWYRQTLGQGPEFLTYFQNEAQLEKSRLLSDRFSAERPKGSFSTLEIQRTEQGDSAMYLCASSLDRGLVYGNTIYFGEGSWLTVV.

The chain recombines TRBV7-8 with TRBJ2-2. Germline V lookup: CDR1 SGHVS, CDR2 FQNEAQ. This CDR3 comprises 17 residues. The CDR3 loop is CASSLDRPVINTGELFF.